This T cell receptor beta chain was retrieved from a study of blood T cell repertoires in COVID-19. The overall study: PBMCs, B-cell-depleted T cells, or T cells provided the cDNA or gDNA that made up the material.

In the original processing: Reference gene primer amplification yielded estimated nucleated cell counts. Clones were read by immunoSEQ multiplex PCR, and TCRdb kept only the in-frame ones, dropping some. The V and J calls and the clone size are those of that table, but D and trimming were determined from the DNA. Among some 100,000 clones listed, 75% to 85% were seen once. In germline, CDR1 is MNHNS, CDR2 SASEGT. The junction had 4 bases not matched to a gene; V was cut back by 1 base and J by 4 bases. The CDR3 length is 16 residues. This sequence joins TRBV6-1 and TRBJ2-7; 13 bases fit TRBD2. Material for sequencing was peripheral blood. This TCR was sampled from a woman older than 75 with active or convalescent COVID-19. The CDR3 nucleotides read TGTGCCAGCAGTGAAGGCCTACTAGCGGGAGGGTACGAGCAGTACTTC. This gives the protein CASSEGLLAGGYEQYF.